These 16 T cell receptor beta chains were sequenced from one sample in a study of identical twins (dated by TCRdb to about 2016). The library relied on 5' RACE. Sequenced using an Illumina HiSeq 2000. TCRdb trimmed the raw reads at Q25, called clones with MiXCR and kept productive beta chains. Identical CDR3 protein sequences are pooled into one entry, listed with their most common genes and DNA. Within this sample are some 600,000 distinct CDR3 sequences, with less than 9% of them counted one time only. The ten largest clonotypes hold about 1.5% of the sample. The sample was also linked to a second study, of yellow fever vaccine responses in identical twins.

The sample taken for sequencing was PBMCs. These receptors all come from a woman under 30 in good health.

This clonotype was seen at least ten times. This chain uses TRBV20-1 with TRBJ2-7; no clear D. This CDR3 is 14 amino acids long. V was pared by 4 bases and J by 1 base, with 14 bases between. Germline V gives CDR1 DFQATT, CDR2 SNEGSKA (reference sequence). The CDR3 loop is CSAKLTPISYEQYF. DNA for the CDR3: TGCAGTGCTAAGTTGACTCCTATTTCCTACGAGCAGTACTTC.

The rearrangement links TRBV20-1 to TRBJ1-5; D is uncertain. The germline V and J ends were trimmed by 1 base and 6 bases, with 13 bases remaining between them. Looked up from germline, CDR1 is DFQATT and CDR2 is SNEGSKA (reference sequence). CDR3 length equals 14 residues. The CDR3 DNA reads TGCAGTGCTAGAGGAATGGCCCTCGGTCAGCCCCAGCATTTT. The encoded protein is CSARGMALGQPQHF.

This clonotype was seen a single time. A read error may produce the germline difference seen at one junction end. The rearrangement uses TRBV7-9 and TRBJ1-1; D is undetermined. The CDR3 consists of 13 residues. CDR1 and CDR2 from the germline V gene are SEHNR and FQNEAQ (reference sequence). The CDR3, as DNA: TGTGCCAGCAGCTTACCCGGGATCCCTGAAGCTTCCTTT. This codes for CASSLPGIPEASF.

The chain recombines TRBV20-1 with TRBJ2-7, with 9 bases matching TRBD2. Germline lookup yields CDR1 DFQATT and CDR2 SNEGSKA (reference sequence). CDR3 size: 15 residues. Unmatched junction bases numbered 8, after V lost 3 bases and J lost 2 bases. CDR3 nucleotide sequence: TGCAGTGCTAGTTCCCCGACTAGCGGAACCTACGAGCAGTACTTC. Protein sequence: CSASSPTSGTYEQYF.

This sequence joins TRBV20-1 and TRBJ2-3; D not certain. Germline V lookup: CDR1 DFQATT, CDR2 SNEGSKA (reference sequence). This CDR3 has 12 amino acids. V lost 5 bases, J lost 1 base, and 7 bases lay in between. In nucleotides, the CDR3 is TGCAGTGCTCACTGGGGCACAGATACGCAGTATTTT. Its protein product is CSAHWGTDTQYF.

This clonotype was observed at least ten times. V gene TRBV12-3 or TRBV12-4 combines with J gene TRBJ1-5; D is possibly TRBD1 (6 bases). The CDR3 has 14 residues. Trimming took off 5 bases at V and 8 bases at J, with 16 bases between the two ends. The CDR3 region is CASSPYMGAEPQHF. The CDR3 DNA reads as TGTGCCAGCAGTCCCTACATGGGGGCAGAGCCCCAGCATTTT.

This rearrangement joins TRBV20-1 to TRBJ1-1, with D uncertain. This CDR3 is 12 amino acids long. From germline, CDR1 is DFQATT and CDR2 SNEGSKA (reference sequence). The V end lost 3 bases, the J end lost 3 bases, and 8 bases lay between the germline ends. The CDR3 region is CSARADYTEAFF. The CDR3 region has the DNA TGCAGTGCTAGGGCTGATTACACTGAAGCTTTCTTT.

This rearrangement joins TRBV10-3 to TRBJ2-7; 11 nucleotides agree with TRBD2. With V trimmed by 3 bases and J by 7 bases, 11 bases remained unmatched. The CDR3 covers 16 residues. In germline, CDR1 is ENHRY, CDR2 SYGVKD. The CDR3 coding sequence is TGTGCCATCAGTGAAACGGGACTAGCGGTAGCGCGGGAGCAGTACTTC. It yields the protein CAISETGLAVAREQYF.

The table lists this clonotype with many counts. The chain joins TRBV29-1 to TRBJ2-1; D remains ambiguous. Germline V gene sequence: CDR1 SQVTM, CDR2 ANQGSEA. The CDR3 is 12 amino acids. Trimming removed 5 bases from V and 10 bases from J, with 15 bases in between. In nucleotides, the CDR3 is TGCAGCGTTACAAAGACGTGGCCCGAGCAGTTCTTC. Amino acids: CSVTKTWPEQFF.

The chain combines TRBV6-1 with TRBJ1-6, with TRBD1 matching 9 bases. Germline CDR1 is MNHNS and CDR2 is SASEGT. The CDR3 totals 14 residues. J gave up 7 bases and V 6 bases, and 4 bases lay outside the gene matches. This CDR3 reads CASRGQGANSPLHF. The CDR3 coding sequence is TGTGCCAGCAGGGGACAGGGCGCAAATTCACCCCTCCACTTT.

This clonotype came up many times. This chain links TRBV6-1 with TRBJ2-1; D may be TRBD1 (6 bases). The germline V and J ends were trimmed by 6 bases and 7 bases, with 19 bases remaining between them. Germline CDR1 MNHNS, CDR2 SASEGT. This CDR3 contains 15 residues. CDR3 coding DNA: TGTGCCAGCAGCATTGCCGGGACACGCCCTAATGAGCAGTTCTTC. As protein: CASSIAGTRPNEQFF.

This clonotype was seen at least ten times. V is TRBV4-2 and J is TRBJ2-7; 7 bases agree with TRBD2. This CDR3 is 16 amino acids long. CDR1 and CDR2 (germline): LGHNA, YNFKEQ. The V segment lost 3 bases and the J segment 4 bases; nucleotides outside the gene matches: 12. CDR3 sequence (DNA): TGTGCCAGCAGCCAGGACCGGGACTATACCTGGTACGAGCAGTACTTC. Amino acid sequence: CASSQDRDYTWYEQYF.

This clonotype was counted ten times or more. Germline is not matched at one junction end, which may reflect a read error. V and J are TRBV5-1 and TRBJ1-1, with a tentative D call TRBD1 (5 bases). Germline CDR1 SGHRS, CDR2 YFSETQ. The CDR3 extends over 13 amino acids. CDR3 sequence: CASSPRVGTEAFF. CDR3 sequence (DNA): TGTGCCAGCAGCCCCAGGGTAGGCACTGAAGCTTTCTTT.

In its sample, this clonotype was seen many times. V and J are TRBV12-3 or TRBV12-4 and TRBJ2-1, with 9 bases aligning to TRBD1. This CDR3 has 14 amino acids. The V segment lost 6 bases and the J segment 7 bases; nucleotides outside the gene matches: 7. As DNA, the CDR3 is TGTGCCAGCAGACTAACAGGGGGCTGGAATGAGCAGTTCTTC. It translates to CASRLTGGWNEQFF.

This clonotype was found many times. DNA of the CDR3: TGCAGCGTGGGGGGACAGGGGGTCGCCTACGAGCAGTACTTC. It codes for CSVGGQGVAYEQYF. The rearrangement uses TRBV29-1 and TRBJ2-7, with 11 bases lining up with TRBD1. This CDR3 is 14 amino acids long. V lost 6 bases and J lost 2; bases outside the gene matches: 6. Germline V lookup: CDR1 SQVTM, CDR2 ANQGSEA.

This clonotype was recorded a few times. This sequence joins TRBV7-6 and TRBJ2-1; either TRBD1 or TRBD2 may fit D (6 bases each). Germline-derived CDR1 and CDR2 are SGHVS and FNYEAQ. V was shortened by 1 base and J by 0 bases, with 19 bases between the two germline ends. The CDR3 runs to 19 residues. The CDR3 DNA follows: TGTGCCAGCAGCTTAGGCCCCTCGGGGGCCGCCCCCTCCTACAATGAGCAGTTCTTC. Translated: CASSLGPSGAAPSYNEQFF.